This TCR beta chain was recovered during a study of blood T cell repertoires in COVID-19. The V end was cut by 5 bases, the J end by 4 bases, with 11 bases between. Germline V CDR1 and CDR2: LGHNA, YNFKEQ. The CDR3 totals 13 residues. This clone has more than one count but fewer than ten. Repertoires were generated with immunoSEQ multiplex PCR, while TCRdb's copy carries only in-frame clones and drops some. In the table there are under 85,000 clones, roughly 80% of which are singletons. The specimen was peripheral blood. The receptor's source is a human donor in a cohort sampled during active COVID-19. The J gene is TRBJ1-1, the V gene TRBV4-2, with D unresolved. The CDR3: CASSSQEGTEAFF. In DNA, the CDR3 is TGTGCCAGCAGCTCTCAGGAGGGCACTGAAGCTTTCTTT.